This passage covers 27 T cell receptor beta chains from one sample sequenced in a study of neurological immune-mediated disorders. One entry per CDR3 protein, called by TCRdb with MiXCR from the 5' RACE reads. The profile shows about 70,000 distinct CDR3 sequences, 3.2% of them singletons. Sequencing input: PBMCs. Receptor source: a woman in her forties or fifties with multiple sclerosis.

This clonotype was counted ten times or more. The chain is built from TRBV4-3 and TRBJ1-2; D remains ambiguous. Per germline, CDR1 LGHNA and CDR2 YSLEER. V was shortened by 0 bases and J by 8 bases, with 10 bases between the two germline ends. The CDR3 covers 13 residues. DNA of the CDR3: TGCGCCAGCAGCCAAGATGGAGCCTCGGGCTACACCTTC. Protein: CASSQDGASGYTF.

This clonotype was found many times. The chain couples TRBV20-1 to TRBJ2-5; TRBD2 aligns across 8 bases. This CDR3 region has 13 residues. The junction had 6 bases not matched to a gene; V was cut back by 5 bases and J by 4 bases. Germline V gene sequence: CDR1 DFQATT, CDR2 SNEGSKA (reference sequence). The DNA of the CDR3 is TGCAGTGCTCCCCGGGGGGGGGCAGAGACCCAGTACTTC. This codes for CSAPRGGAETQYF.

This clonotype showed up many times. This rearrangement joins TRBV12-3 or TRBV12-4 to TRBJ2-7; 7 bases align to TRBD2. The trim removed 7 bases at V and 6 bases at J, leaving 6 bases unmatched. The CDR3 runs to 12 residues. The CDR3 here is CASTTGGGEQYF. CDR3 DNA: TGTGCCAGCACCACTGGGGGGGGCGAGCAGTACTTC.

This clonotype was counted at least ten times. CDR3 coding DNA: TGCAGTGCTTCCCGACTACTACCTTACAATGAGCAGTTCTTC. Translation gives CSASRLLPYNEQFF. This sequence joins TRBV20-1 and TRBJ2-1; D possibly corresponds to TRBD2 (5 bases). Germline assignment: CDR1 DFQATT and CDR2 SNEGSKA (reference sequence). V lost 5 bases, J lost 4 bases, and 15 bases lay in between. The CDR3 length is 14 residues.

This clonotype appeared many times. The rearrangement links TRBV9 to TRBJ2-1, with TRBD1 identical over 7 bases. The CDR3 runs to 14 residues. Unmatched junction bases numbered 11, after V lost 4 bases and J lost 10 bases. Germline values: CDR1 SGDLS, CDR2 YYNGEE. CDR3 sequence (DNA): TGTGCCAGCAGCCCCAGGGACAGTTCCGGCGAGCAGTTCTTC. This codes for CASSPRDSSGEQFF.

There are many counts of this clonotype. V usage is TRBV11-2 and J usage is TRBJ2-1, with TRBD2 matching 9 bases. Germline CDR1 SGHAT, CDR2 FQNNGV. Trimming cost V 1 base and J 3 bases; bases outside gene matches: 7. The CDR3 is 17 amino acids. CDR3 DNA sequence: TGTGCCAGCAGCTTAGGAGCTAGCGGGGTGAACTACAATGAGCAGTTCTTC. It yields the protein CASSLGASGVNYNEQFF.

There are many counts of this clonotype. The chain recombines TRBV7-2 with TRBJ2-3, with D unclear. Germline lookup yields CDR1 SGHTA and CDR2 FQGNSA. The CDR3 has 13 residues. The germline V and J ends were trimmed by 6 bases and 0 bases, with 7 bases remaining between them. The CDR3 sequence is CASRPASTDTQYF. CDR3 nucleotides: TGTGCCAGCAGGCCGGCTAGCACAGATACGCAGTATTTT.

This clonotype was counted ten times or more. The chain is built from TRBV2 and TRBJ2-7; a weak D match, TRBD1 (5 bases). There are 14 residues in the CDR3. Per germline, CDR1 SNHLY and CDR2 FYNNEI. Trimming removed 5 bases from V and 2 bases from J, with 13 bases in between. CDR3 in amino acids: CASSSLRETYEQYF. The CDR3 nucleotides read TGTGCCAGCAGTTCCCTCAGGGAAACCTACGAGCAGTACTTC.

This clonotype was picked up many times. This chain uses TRBV20-1 with TRBJ1-3; 11 positions agree with TRBD1. V lost 0 bases to trimming and J lost 4 bases; unmatched junction nucleotides: 8. Germline values: CDR1 DFQATT, CDR2 SNEGSKA (reference sequence). The CDR3 is made up of 17 amino acids. CDR3 coding DNA: TGCAGTGCTAGAGATTCAGCTGGACAGGGGGCAGGAAACACCATATATTTT. Protein sequence: CSARDSAGQGAGNTIYF.

The table lists this clonotype with many counts. The V and J genes are TRBV5-6 and TRBJ2-1; 7 positions match TRBD2. This CDR3 region has 16 residues. CDR1 and CDR2 (germline): SGHDT, YYEEEE. V gave up 6 bases and J gave up 0 bases; unmatched junction bases: 9. CDR3 region: CASITLGEGSYNEQFF. CDR3 bases: TGTGCCAGCATCACATTGGGGGAGGGCTCCTACAATGAGCAGTTCTTC.

Many counts were recorded for this clonotype. This chain links TRBV12-3 or TRBV12-4 with TRBJ1-2; 9 nucleotides agree with TRBD1. There are 16 residues in the CDR3. The trim removed 7 bases at V and 3 bases at J, leaving 12 bases unmatched. The CDR3 is CASTTGGTGLHYGYTF. For the CDR3, the DNA is TGTGCCAGCACCACCGGGGGGACAGGGCTACACTATGGCTACACCTTC.

This clonotype was seen at least ten times. V usage is TRBV6-2 or TRBV6-3 and J usage is TRBJ2-7; 9 nucleotides match TRBD1. Trimming took 6 bases from V and 3 from J; bases not matched to a gene: 9. The length of the CDR3 is 15 residues. From germline, CDR1 is MNHEY and CDR2 SVGEGT. CDR3 protein: CASSLGTGRIYEQYV. CDR3 in DNA: TGTGCCAGCAGCCTTGGGACAGGGAGAATCTACGAGCAGTACGTC.

This clonotype came up many times. The chain carries TRBV5-1 and TRBJ2-5, with D uncertain. CDR1 and CDR2 (germline): SGHRS, YFSETQ. Deletions cut 0 bases from V and 5 bases from J, with 14 bases between. This CDR3 spans 15 amino acids. The CDR3 here is CASSLGPNFGETQYF. The DNA for the CDR3 is TGCGCCAGCAGCTTGGGCCCCAATTTCGGGGAGACCCAGTACTTC.

In this sample, this clonotype turned up many times. The rearrangement links TRBV20-1 to TRBJ1-5, with D possibly being TRBD1 (6 bases). Trimming stripped 0 bases from V and 3 bases from J, with 12 bases between. Germline V gives CDR1 DFQATT, CDR2 SNEGSKA (reference sequence). The CDR3 contains 15 residues. This chain's CDR3 is CSARDYGQYNQPQHF. CDR3 nucleotide sequence: TGCAGTGCTAGAGATTACGGACAGTACAATCAGCCCCAGCATTTT.

This clonotype has ten or more counts. CDR3: CSASAGRTLAKNIQYF. In DNA, the CDR3 is TGCAGTGCTAGCGCCGGGAGAACTCTAGCCAAAAACATTCAGTACTTC. The V gene is TRBV20-1, the J gene TRBJ2-4; tentatively, D is TRBD2 (6 bases). CDR1 and CDR2 (germline): DFQATT, SNEGSKA (reference sequence). The CDR3 has 16 residues. The V gene lost 3 bases and the J gene lost 0 bases, with 15 bases spanning the gap.

This clonotype was counted ten times or more. This chain connects TRBV5-1 to TRBJ2-1; TRBD2 aligns across 7 bases. This CDR3 has 14 residues. After removal of 6 bases from V and 5 bases from J, the junction contained 8 bases not matched to a gene. The germline V gene encodes CDR1 SGHRS and CDR2 YFSETQ. The CDR3 region is CASTPGLPNNEQFF. As DNA, the CDR3 is TGCGCCAGCACACCGGGACTACCAAACAATGAGCAGTTCTTC.

This clonotype occurred many times. The chain carries TRBV7-2 and TRBJ2-1; 12 bases align to TRBD2. The germline gives CDR1 SGHTA, CDR2 FQGNSA. The CDR3 totals 17 residues. V dropped 5 bases and J dropped 13; count of bases not matched to a gene: 18. CDR3 sequence: CASSQGWPSGRARGQFF. In DNA, the CDR3 is TGTGCCAGCAGCCAAGGTTGGCCTAGCGGGAGGGCCAGGGGCCAGTTCTTC.

This clonotype was observed many times. J is TRBJ2-7 and V is TRBV20-1, with 7 bases aligning to TRBD1. Germline V lookup: CDR1 DFQATT, CDR2 SNEGSKA (reference sequence). J lost 2 bases, V lost 3 bases, and 1 base had no gene match. The CDR3 loop spans 12 amino acids. Written as DNA, the CDR3 is TGCAGTGCTAGGGACAGGACCTACGAGCAGTACTTC. Translating gives CSARDRTYEQYF.

This clonotype was observed many times. V gene TRBV4-3 combines with J gene TRBJ1-2; D unresolved. This CDR3 region has 17 residues. V was pared by 1 base and J by 3 bases, with 18 bases between. Germline assignment: CDR1 LGHNA and CDR2 YSLEER. DNA for the CDR3: TGCGCCAGCAGCCAAGGGGCCCATACGCAGCGCTACTATGGCTACACCTTC. It yields the protein CASSQGAHTQRYYGYTF.

This clonotype was found many times. V and J are TRBV7-9 and TRBJ1-3; D not resolved. CDR1 and CDR2 (germline): SEHNR, FQNEAQ (reference sequence). The CDR3 sequence is 17 residues long. The V and J ends lost 3 bases and 4 bases respectively, with 19 bases between them. CDR3 DNA: TGTGCCAGCAGCTTGGGGAGAAGGCGCCTGGGGGGAAACACCATATATTTT. Protein: CASSLGRRRLGGNTIYF.

V is TRBV11-2 and J is TRBJ1-5, with no clear D. Between the trimmed V and J ends, which lost 1 base and 6 bases, there was a span of 4 bases. CDR3 length: 12 residues. From germline, CDR1 is SGHAT and CDR2 FQNNGV. For the CDR3, the DNA is TGTGCCAGCAGCTTAGGGGGTCAGCCCCAGCATTTT. Amino acids: CASSLGGQPQHF. The variable domain in full, completed from reference TRBV11-2 and TRBJ1-5, reads EAGVAQSPRYKIIEKRQSVAFWCNPISGHATLYWYQQILGQGPKLLIQFQNNGVVDDSQLPKDRFSAERLKGVDSTLKIQPAKLEDSAVYLCASSLGGQPQHFGDGTRLSIL.

This clonotype has ten or more counts. The chain uses TRBV20-1 and TRBJ1-2, with D perhaps TRBD1 (5 bases). This CDR3 is built from 12 residues. Germline loops: CDR1 DFQATT, CDR2 SNEGSKA (reference sequence). Trimming took off 6 bases at V and 4 bases at J, with 12 bases between the two ends. CDR3 sequence (DNA): TGCAGTGCGTCGGACACGGGCTATGGCTACACCTTC. Its protein product is CSASDTGYGYTF.

In DNA, the CDR3 is TGTGCCAGCAGCCAAGGTCGGACAAACTATGGCTACACCTTC. Protein product: CASSQGRTNYGYTF. The chain recombines TRBV3-1 with TRBJ1-2, with D maybe TRBD1 (5 bases). The CDR3 sequence is 14 residues long. V gave up 1 base and J gave up 2 bases, with 8 bases separating them. Germline values: CDR1 LGHDT, CDR2 YNNKEL (reference sequence).

By share, this clonotype ranks as medium-sized. The rearrangement links TRBV7-2 to TRBJ2-1; no definite D call. V lost 5 bases to trimming and J lost 7 bases, with 6 bases between them. The length of the CDR3 is 11 residues. CDR1 and CDR2 (germline): SGHTA, FQGNSA. The CDR3 DNA is TGTGCCAGCAGCCAATGGAATGAGCAGTTCTTC. This sequence encodes CASSQWNEQFF.

This clonotype was seen at least ten times. The chain employs TRBV5-1 and TRBJ2-5; a weak D match, TRBD1 (5 bases). This CDR3 contains 14 residues. The ends were cut back, 0 bases at V and 5 bases at J, with 11 bases in the middle. Germline V lookup: CDR1 SGHRS, CDR2 YFSETQ. CDR3: CASSLVYGAETQYF. The CDR3 nucleotides are TGCGCCAGCAGCTTGGTATATGGGGCCGAGACCCAGTACTTC.

This clonotype was observed many times. V and J are TRBV6-6 and TRBJ1-5; no reliable D call. The V gene's germline CDR1 is MNHNY and CDR2 SVGAGI (reference sequence). Trimming removed 6 bases at V and 9 bases at J, with 21 bases between. This CDR3 region has 15 residues. CDR3 amino acids: CASSLQAPHNSPQHF. The CDR3 nucleotides read TGTGCCAGCAGCCTTCAGGCCCCGCATAATTCGCCCCAGCATTTT.

There are many counts of this clonotype. The chain links TRBV7-2 to TRBJ2-3; 12 nucleotides agree with TRBD2. The V gene end was trimmed by 0 bases and the J gene end by 3 bases; junction bases not matched to a gene: 10. The CDR3 runs to 19 residues. The V gene's germline CDR1 is SGHTA and CDR2 FQGNSA. The CDR3 DNA follows: TGTGCCAGCAGCTTAGCGCGGCTAGCGGGAGGGAAACGAACAGATACGCAGTATTTT. The encoded protein is CASSLARLAGGKRTDTQYF.